This TCR beta chain was profiled in a study of T-cell memory formation after mild COVID-19. Turning to the study itself: In these data, TCR clusters were largely donor specific.

V gave up 6 bases and J gave up 0 bases, with 12 bases separating them. This CDR3 spans 15 amino acids. Looked up from germline, CDR1 is LNHDA and CDR2 is SQIVND (reference sequence). TCRdb independently ran MiXCR on the 5' RACE reads; one entry per CDR3 protein. The sample lists 150,000 to 200,000 distinct CDR3 sequences; under 20% were seen once. The receptor's source is an adult woman who had mild COVID-19 (a few samples of this study predate the infection). Cell type and time point are not known. The V and J genes are TRBV19 and TRBJ2-1, with a possible D match to TRBD1 (5 bases). The sample consisted of PBMCs or a T cell subset sorted from them (not recorded which). The chain's CDR3 is CASSLLGRSYNEQFF. The CDR3 coding sequence is TGTGCCAGTAGCCTGTTGGGGCGCTCCTACAATGAGCAGTTCTTC. The variable domain in full, with the rest retrieved from reference TRBV19 and TRBJ2-1, is DGGITQSPKYLFRKEGQNVTLSCEQNLNHDAMYWYRQDPGQGLRLIYYSQIVNDFQKGDIAEGYSVSREKKESFPLTVTSAQKNPTAFYLCASSLLGRSYNEQFFGPGTRLTVL.